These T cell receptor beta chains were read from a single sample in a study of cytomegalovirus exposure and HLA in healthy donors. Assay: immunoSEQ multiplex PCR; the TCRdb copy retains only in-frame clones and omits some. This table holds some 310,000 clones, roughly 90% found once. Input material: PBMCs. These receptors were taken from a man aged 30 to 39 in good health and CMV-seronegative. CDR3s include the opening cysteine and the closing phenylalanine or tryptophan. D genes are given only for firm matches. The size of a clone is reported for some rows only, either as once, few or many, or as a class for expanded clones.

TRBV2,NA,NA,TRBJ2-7,TGTGCCAGCAGACATGGGGGAGGCTACGAGCAGTACTTC,CASRHGGGYEQYF
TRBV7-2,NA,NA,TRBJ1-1,TGTGCCAGCAGCTCCCGGGAGGTGATGAACACTGAAGCTTTCTTT,CASSSREVMNTEAFF
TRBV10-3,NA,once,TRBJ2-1,TGTGCCATCAGTGAGGACAGCTACAATGAGCAGTTCTTC,CAISEDSYNEQFF
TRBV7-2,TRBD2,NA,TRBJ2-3,TGTGCCAGCAGCTTAGGGCCCAGCGGGGGAAGCACAGATACGCAGTATTTT,CASSLGPSGGSTDTQYF
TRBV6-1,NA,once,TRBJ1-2,TGTGCCAGCAGTGAAAGCCCAGCGGGCTACTATGGCTACACCTTC,CASSESPAGYYGYTF
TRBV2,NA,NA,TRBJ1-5,TGTGCCAGCAGTGAACGACAAGTTCAGCCCCAGCATTTT,CASSERQVQPQHF
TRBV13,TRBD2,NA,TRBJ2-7,TGTGCCAGCAGCTGGACTAGCGGGGGAAACGAGCAGTACTTC,CASSWTSGGNEQYF
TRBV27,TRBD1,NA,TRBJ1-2,TGTGCCACAATTCCCCCGGGACAGAAGATTAAAGGCTACACCTTC,CATIPPGQKIKGYTF
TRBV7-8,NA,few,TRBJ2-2,TGTGCCAGCAGTCGTATTGGTTCTACCTTGAACACCGGGGAGCTGTTTTTT,CASSRIGSTLNTGELFF
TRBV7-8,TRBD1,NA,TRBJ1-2,TGTGCCAGCAGCTTAGTTGAAGGGGGCGGAAACTATGGCTACACCTTC,CASSLVEGGGNYGYTF
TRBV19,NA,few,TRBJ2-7,TGTGCCAGTAGTCCTCCTCAACGGGACGAGCAGTACTTC,CASSPPQRDEQYF
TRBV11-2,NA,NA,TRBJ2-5,TGTGCCAGCAGCCCCCGGGACTCGGGGGAGACCCAGTACTTC,CASSPRDSGETQYF
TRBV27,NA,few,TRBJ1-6,TGTGCCAGCAGCACCGCGTCGGGGGTGGCGACTAATTCACCCCTCCACTTT,CASSTASGVATNSPLHF
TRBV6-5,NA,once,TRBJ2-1,TGTGCCAGCCGGAGGGGCAATGAGCAGTTCTTC,CASRRGNEQFF
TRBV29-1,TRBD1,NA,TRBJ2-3,TGCAGCGTTGAAGATCGGGGACAGTTCACAGATACGCAGTATTTT,CSVEDRGQFTDTQYF
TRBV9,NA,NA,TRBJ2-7,TGTGCCAGCAGCGTAGCTTCCGGGAGCACCTACGAGCAGTACTTC,CASSVASGSTYEQYF
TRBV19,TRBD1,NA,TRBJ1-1,TGTGCCAGTAGTATATGGGGGACAGAAAACACTGAAGCTTTCTTT,CASSIWGTENTEAFF
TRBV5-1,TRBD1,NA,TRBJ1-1,TGCGCCAGCAGCGGGGACAGGCCGAACACTGAAGCTTTCTTT,CASSGDRPNTEAFF
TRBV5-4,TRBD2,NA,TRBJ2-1,TGTGCCAGCAGCTTAGCGGGGGGGCCCAATGAGCAGTTCTTC,CASSLAGGPNEQFF
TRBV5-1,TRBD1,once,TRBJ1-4,TGCGCCAGCAGCTTGGACGGGACAGAGTATGCAACTAATGAAAAACTGTTTTTT,CASSLDGTEYATNEKLFF
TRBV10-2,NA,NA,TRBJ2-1,TGCGCCAGCAGTCGGGACACCTACAATGAGCAGTTCTTC,CASSRDTYNEQFF
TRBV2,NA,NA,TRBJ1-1,TGTGCCAGCAGAAGACAGACAACCTCAAACACTGAAGCTTTCTTT,CASRRQTTSNTEAFF
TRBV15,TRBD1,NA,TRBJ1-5,TGTGCCACCAGCATGCCAGGCGGGACAGGTAATCAGCCCCAGCATTTT,CATSMPGGTGNQPQHF
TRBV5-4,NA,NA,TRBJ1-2,TGTGCCAGCAGCTTGGAGCAGGCTGGCTACACCTTC,CASSLEQAGYTF
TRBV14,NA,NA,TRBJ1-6,TGTGCCAGCAGCCAAGCGGGGAACAGGGCGTCACCCCTCCACTTT,CASSQAGNRASPLHF
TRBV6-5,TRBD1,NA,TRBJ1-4,TGTGCCAGCAGGACAGGGATTGAAAAACTGTTTTTT,CASRTGIEKLFF
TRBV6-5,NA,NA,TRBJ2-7,TGTGCCAGCAGTTACTTCGGGGGCTCCTACGAGCAGTACTTC,CASSYFGGSYEQYF
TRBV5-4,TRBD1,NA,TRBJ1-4,TGTGCCAGCAGCTGGACAGGGGTGGGAAAACTGTTTTTT,CASSWTGVGKLFF
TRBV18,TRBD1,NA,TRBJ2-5,TGTGCCAGCTCACCACTGCAGGGGGCGAGGGAGACCCAGTACTTC,CASSPLQGARETQYF
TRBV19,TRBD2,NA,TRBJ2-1,TGTGCCAGTAGTATCAATAGCGGGGGCTATGAGGAGCAGTTCTTC,CASSINSGGYEEQFF
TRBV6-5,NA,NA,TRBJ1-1,TGTGCCAGCTCTCGGGGGTGGACTGAAGCTTTCTTT,CASSRGWTEAFF
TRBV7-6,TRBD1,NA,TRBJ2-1,TGTGCCAGCAGCTTGAGGGACAGGGGTTACAATGAGCAGTTCTTC,CASSLRDRGYNEQFF
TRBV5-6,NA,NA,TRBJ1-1,TGTGCCAGCAGCTTGGCCCCGGGTTACCCTGAAGCTTTCTTT,CASSLAPGYPEAFF
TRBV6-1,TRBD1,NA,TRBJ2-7,TGTGCCAGCAGTGACGGACAGGGGGCAACCTACGAGCAGTACTTC,CASSDGQGATYEQYF
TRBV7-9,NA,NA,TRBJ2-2,TGTGCCAGCAGCTTCGAGCGGATGCACACCGGGGAGCTGTTTTTT,CASSFERMHTGELFF
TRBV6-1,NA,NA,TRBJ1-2,TGTGCCAGCAGTGGGCGGGACTATGGTGGCTACACCTTC,CASSGRDYGGYTF
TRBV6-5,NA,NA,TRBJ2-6,TGTGCCAGCAGACAGGGCTCCTCTGGGGCCAACGTCCTGACTTTC,CASRQGSSGANVLTF
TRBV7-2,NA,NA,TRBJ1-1,TGTGCCAGCAGCTTACCCAAGTACGCAGTGAACACTGAAGCTTTCTTT,CASSLPKYAVNTEAFF
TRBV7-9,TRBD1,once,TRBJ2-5,TGTGCCAGCAGCTCAGGGTGGACAGGGGGAAAAGAGACCCAGTACTTC,CASSSGWTGGKETQYF
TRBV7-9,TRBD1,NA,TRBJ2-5,TGTGCCAGCAGCTTACGCGTTGGGGACAGGGGGCGGTGGCAAGAGACCCAGTACTTC,CASSLRVGDRGRWQETQYF
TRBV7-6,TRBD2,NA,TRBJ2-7,TGTGCCAGCAGTAAGACTAGCGGGGGATTCGACGAGCAGTACTTC,CASSKTSGGFDEQYF
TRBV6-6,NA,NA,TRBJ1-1,TGTGCCAGCTTACAAGTATTGAACACTGAAGCTTTCTTT,CASLQVLNTEAFF
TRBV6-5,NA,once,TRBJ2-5,TGTGCCAGCCTCGACCGCCCGGGCTCCCCGGGGGCCCAGTACTTC,CASLDRPGSPGAQYF
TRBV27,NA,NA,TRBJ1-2,TGTGCCAGCAGTTTATCGAGGGGAGGCTTTAACTATGGCTACACCTTC,CASSLSRGGFNYGYTF
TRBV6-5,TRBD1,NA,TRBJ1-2,TGTGCCAGCAGTTACTTAACAGGGGGTTATGGCTACACCTTC,CASSYLTGGYGYTF
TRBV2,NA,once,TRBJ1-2,TGTGCCAGCAGTGAAAACAGGGCCCCGAGGGTCTGGTTC,CASSENRAPRVWF
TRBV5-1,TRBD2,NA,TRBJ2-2,TGCGCCAGCAGCTTTAGGAAGGGTGCCGCGGGGGCCGGGGAGCTGTTTTTT,CASSFRKGAAGAGELFF
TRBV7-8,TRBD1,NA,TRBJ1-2,TGTGCCAGCAGCGTTAGCGGGACAGTTGTAGGCTACACCTTC,CASSVSGTVVGYTF
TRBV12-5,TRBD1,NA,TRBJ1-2,TGTGCTAGTGGTTTCTCGACAGGGCCTTCCTATGGCTACACCTTC,CASGFSTGPSYGYTF
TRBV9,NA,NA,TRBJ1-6,TGTGCCAGCAGCCATTCCCCTTTTGCGGGTTCTGATTCACCCCTCCACTTT,CASSHSPFAGSDSPLHF
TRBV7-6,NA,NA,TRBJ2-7,TGTGCCAGCAGCTTAGAGTATACAGGGTTAATGGGTGAGCAGTACTTC,CASSLEYTGLMGEQYF
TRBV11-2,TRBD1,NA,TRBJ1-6,TGTGCCAGCAGCTTAGACCATCCGCCAGGGGGCGCATTTAATTCACCCCTCCACTTT,CASSLDHPPGGAFNSPLHF
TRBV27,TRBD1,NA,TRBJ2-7,TGTGCCAGCAGTCCTCTCTCCGGACAGGGACGGTACGAGCAGTACTTC,CASSPLSGQGRYEQYF
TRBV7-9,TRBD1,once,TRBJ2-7,TGTGCCAGCAGCCTTGGACAGGGGGCAGGCGAGCAGTACTTC,CASSLGQGAGEQYF
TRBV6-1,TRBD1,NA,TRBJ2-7,TGTGCCAGCGAATTCGGACAGGGCTACGAGCAGTACTTC,CASEFGQGYEQYF